What follows describes a single T cell receptor (beta chain). Its antigen is unidentified. The data are from a study of T-cell reconstitution after alpha-beta-depleted transplantation in children. Study-level results: Counts and diversity of T cells one year after transplant came mostly from newly produced T cells. High day-60 TCRbeta diversity in some patients came from surviving recipient T cells and thymic progenitors. Expanded graft clones numbering several hundred reportedly gave rise to alpha-beta T cells about two months after transplant.

Per the germline V gene, CDR1 is MNHEY and CDR2 is SMNVEV (reference sequence). CDR3 length equals 13 residues. V gave up 6 bases and J gave up 7 bases, with 13 bases separating them. It was with unique molecular identifiers that the TCRbeta library was prepared. TCRdb re-called the PCR reads through MiXCR, storing one row per CDR3 protein. Seen here are some 450,000 distinct CDR3 sequences, over 40% observed once, and the top ten hold roughly a quarter. Sequenced material: PBMCs, taken before TCRalphabeta/CD19-depleted stem cell transplant. The TCR comes from a girl under 10 years old with aplastic anemia, due to receive a stem cell transplant. The chain combines TRBV27 with TRBJ2-1, with TRBD2 as a possible D gene (6 bases). CDR3 sequence reads: CASRPGGTNEQFF. DNA for the CDR3: TGTGCCAGCAGGCCTGGCGGGACTAATGAGCAGTTCTTC.